This T cell receptor (beta chain) was obtained from a study of control samples from healthy donors and cancer patients. In germline, CDR1 is LNHDA, CDR2 SQIVND (reference sequence). The CDR3 is 15 amino acids. Trimming cost V 6 bases and J 7 bases; bases outside gene matches: 11. The data were produced by immunoSEQ multiplex PCR, yet TCRdb's version contains in-frame clones alone and is incomplete. This sample has about 79,000 clones, with roughly 93% found just once. The rearrangement joins TRBV19 to TRBJ1-4; 7 bases align to TRBD1. The sequencing sample was made of PBMCs. The sequence was collected from a woman in her 40s with lung cancer. CDR3 protein: CASSVTGDRSEKLFF. The CDR3 nucleotides read TGTGCCAGTAGCGTAACAGGGGATCGGAGTGAAAAACTGTTTTTT.